This TCR beta chain was sequenced for a study of T-cell memory formation after mild COVID-19. The V gene lost 0 bases and the J gene lost 3 bases, with 13 bases spanning the gap. This CDR3 contains 15 residues. CDR1 is SGDLS and CDR2 is YYNGEE in the germline V gene. One entry per CDR3 protein results from TCRdb running MiXCR on the 5' RACE reads. The data hold over 500,000 distinct CDR3 sequences, with 15% to 20% observed a single time. This clonotype was counted between two and nine times. The receptor was derived from an adult woman who had mild COVID-19 (a few samples of this study predate the infection). Cell type and time point are not known. Sequences were obtained from PBMCs or a T cell subset sorted from them (not recorded which). V usage is TRBV9 and J usage is TRBJ2-7; either TRBD1 or TRBD2 may supply D (5 bases each). The CDR3 bases are TGTGCCAGCAGCGTAGGTGTTGGGACCGTCTACGAGCAGTACTTC. It encodes CASSVGVGTVYEQYF.